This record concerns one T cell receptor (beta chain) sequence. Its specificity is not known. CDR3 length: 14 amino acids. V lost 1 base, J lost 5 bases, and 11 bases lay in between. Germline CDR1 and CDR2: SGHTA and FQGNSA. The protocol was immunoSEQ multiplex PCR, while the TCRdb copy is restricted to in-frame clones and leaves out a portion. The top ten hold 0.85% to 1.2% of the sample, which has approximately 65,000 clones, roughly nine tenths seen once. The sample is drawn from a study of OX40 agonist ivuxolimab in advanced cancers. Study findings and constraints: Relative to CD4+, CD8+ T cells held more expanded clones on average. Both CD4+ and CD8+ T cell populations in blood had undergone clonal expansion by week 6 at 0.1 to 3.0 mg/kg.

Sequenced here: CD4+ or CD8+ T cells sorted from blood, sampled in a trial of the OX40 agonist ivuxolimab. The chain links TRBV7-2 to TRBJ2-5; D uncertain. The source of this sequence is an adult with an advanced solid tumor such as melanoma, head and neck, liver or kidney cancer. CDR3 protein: CASSLGPGQETQYF. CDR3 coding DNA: TGTGCCAGCAGCTTAGGTCCCGGTCAGGAGACCCAGTACTTC.